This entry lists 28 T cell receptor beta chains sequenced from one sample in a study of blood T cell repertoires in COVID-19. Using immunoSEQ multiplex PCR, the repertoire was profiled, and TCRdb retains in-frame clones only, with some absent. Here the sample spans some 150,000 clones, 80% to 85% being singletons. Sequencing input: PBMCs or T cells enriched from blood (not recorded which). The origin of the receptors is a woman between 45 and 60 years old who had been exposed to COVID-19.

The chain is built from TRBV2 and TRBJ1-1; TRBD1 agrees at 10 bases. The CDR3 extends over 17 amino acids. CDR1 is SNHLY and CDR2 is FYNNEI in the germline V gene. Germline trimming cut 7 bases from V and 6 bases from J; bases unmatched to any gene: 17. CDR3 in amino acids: CASTPPGTGAMGAEAFF. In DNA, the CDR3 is TGTGCCAGCACCCCACCGGGGACAGGGGCTATGGGTGCTGAAGCTTTCTTT. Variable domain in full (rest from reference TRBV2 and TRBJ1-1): EPEVTQTPSHQVTQMGQEVILRCVPISNHLYFYWYRQILGQKVEFLVSFYNNEISEKSEIFDDQFSVERPDGSNFTLKIRSTKLEDSAMYFCASTPPGTGAMGAEAFFGQGTRLTVV.

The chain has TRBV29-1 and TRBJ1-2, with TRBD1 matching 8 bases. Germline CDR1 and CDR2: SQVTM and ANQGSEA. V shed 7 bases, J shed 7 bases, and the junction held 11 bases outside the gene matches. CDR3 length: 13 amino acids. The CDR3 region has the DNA TGCAGCGATTTCGACAGGGGTTCGGCTGGCTACACCTTC. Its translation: CSDFDRGSAGYTF.

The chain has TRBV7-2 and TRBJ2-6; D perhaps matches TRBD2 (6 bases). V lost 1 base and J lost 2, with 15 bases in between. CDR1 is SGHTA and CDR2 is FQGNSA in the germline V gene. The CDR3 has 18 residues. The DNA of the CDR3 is TGTGCCAGCAGCTTAGTGCGGGGCCTCTCGACTGGGGCCAACGTCCTGACTTTC. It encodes CASSLVRGLSTGANVLTF.

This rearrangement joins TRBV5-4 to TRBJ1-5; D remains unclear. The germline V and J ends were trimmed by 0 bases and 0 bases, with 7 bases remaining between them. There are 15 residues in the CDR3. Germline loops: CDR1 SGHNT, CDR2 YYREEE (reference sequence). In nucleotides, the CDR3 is TGTGCCAGCAGCTTGGCCGGGGATAGCAATCAGCCCCAGCATTTT. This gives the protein CASSLAGDSNQPQHF.

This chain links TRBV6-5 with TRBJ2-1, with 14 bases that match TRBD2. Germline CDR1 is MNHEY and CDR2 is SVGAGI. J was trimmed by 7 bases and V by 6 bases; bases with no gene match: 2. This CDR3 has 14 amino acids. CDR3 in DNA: TGTGCCAGCAGACGACTAGCGGGGGGGAATGAGCAGTTCTTC. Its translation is CASRRLAGGNEQFF.

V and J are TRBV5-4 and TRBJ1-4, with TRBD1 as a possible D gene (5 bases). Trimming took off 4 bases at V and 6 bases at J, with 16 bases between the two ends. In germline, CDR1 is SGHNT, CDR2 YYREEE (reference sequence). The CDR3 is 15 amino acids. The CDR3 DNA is TGTGCCAGCAGCCCGTCAGCAGGGCCCGATGAAAAACTGTTTTTT. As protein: CASSPSAGPDEKLFF.

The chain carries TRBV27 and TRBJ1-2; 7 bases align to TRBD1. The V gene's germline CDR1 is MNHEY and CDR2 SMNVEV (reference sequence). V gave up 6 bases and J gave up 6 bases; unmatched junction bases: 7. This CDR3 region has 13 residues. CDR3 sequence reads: CASRAGGINGYTF. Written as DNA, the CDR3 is TGTGCCAGCAGGGCAGGGGGGATTAATGGCTACACCTTC.

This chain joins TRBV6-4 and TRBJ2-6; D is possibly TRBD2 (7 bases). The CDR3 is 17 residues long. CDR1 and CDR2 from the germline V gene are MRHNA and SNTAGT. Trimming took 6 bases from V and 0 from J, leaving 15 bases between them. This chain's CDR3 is CASSRGAVVSGANVLTF. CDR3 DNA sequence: TGTGCCAGCAGCCGGGGGGCAGTGGTCTCTGGGGCCAACGTCCTGACTTTC.

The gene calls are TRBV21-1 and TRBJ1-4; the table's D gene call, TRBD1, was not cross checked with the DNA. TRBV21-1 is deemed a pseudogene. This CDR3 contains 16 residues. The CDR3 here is CASSKGGTGGPEKLFF. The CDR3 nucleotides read TGTGCCAGCAGCAAAGGGGGAACAGGGGGCCCTGAAAAACTGTTTTTT.

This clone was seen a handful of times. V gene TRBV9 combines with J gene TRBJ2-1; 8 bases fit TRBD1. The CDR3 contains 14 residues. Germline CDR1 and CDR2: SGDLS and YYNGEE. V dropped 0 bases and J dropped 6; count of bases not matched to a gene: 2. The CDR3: CASSVVQGVNEQFF. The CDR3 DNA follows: TGTGCCAGCAGCGTAGTACAGGGGGTCAATGAGCAGTTCTTC. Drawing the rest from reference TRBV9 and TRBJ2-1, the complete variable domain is DSGVTQTPKHLITATGQRVTLRCSPRSGDLSVYWYQQSLDQGLQFLIQYYNGEERAKGNILERFSAQQFPDLHSELNLSSLELGDSALYFCASSVVQGVNEQFFGPGTRLTVL.

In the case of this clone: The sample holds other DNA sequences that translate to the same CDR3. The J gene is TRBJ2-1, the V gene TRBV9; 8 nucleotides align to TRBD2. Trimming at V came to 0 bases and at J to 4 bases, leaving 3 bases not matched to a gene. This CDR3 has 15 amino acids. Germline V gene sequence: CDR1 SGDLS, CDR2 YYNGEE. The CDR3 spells CASSVVSGSYNEQFF. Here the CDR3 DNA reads TGTGCCAGCAGCGTAGTGAGCGGGAGTTACAATGAGCAGTTCTTC.

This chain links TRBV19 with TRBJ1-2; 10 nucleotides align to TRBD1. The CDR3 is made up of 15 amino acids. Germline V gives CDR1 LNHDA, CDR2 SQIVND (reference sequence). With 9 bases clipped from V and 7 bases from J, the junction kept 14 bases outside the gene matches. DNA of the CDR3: TGTGCCAGCTTAGATGGGACAGGGGCAAGGAGTGGCTACACCTTC. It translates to CASLDGTGARSGYTF.

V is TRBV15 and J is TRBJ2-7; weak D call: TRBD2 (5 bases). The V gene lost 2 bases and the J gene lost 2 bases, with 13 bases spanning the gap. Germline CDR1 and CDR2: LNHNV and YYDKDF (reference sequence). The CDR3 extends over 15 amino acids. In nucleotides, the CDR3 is TGTGCCACCAGCAGACAGCGAGGGAACACCTACGAGCAGTACTTC. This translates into CATSRQRGNTYEQYF. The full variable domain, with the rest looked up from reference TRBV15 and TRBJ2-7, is DAMVIQNPRYQVTQFGKPVTLSCSQTLNHNVMYWYQQKSSQAPKLLFHYYDKDFNNEADTPDNFQSRRPNTSFCFLDIRSPGLGDTAMYLCATSRQRGNTYEQYFGPGTRLTVT.

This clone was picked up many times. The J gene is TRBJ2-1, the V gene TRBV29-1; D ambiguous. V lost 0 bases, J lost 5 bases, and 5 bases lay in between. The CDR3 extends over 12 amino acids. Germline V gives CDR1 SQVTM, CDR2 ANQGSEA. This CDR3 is CSVEERDNEQFF. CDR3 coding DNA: TGCAGCGTTGAAGAGCGTGACAATGAGCAGTTCTTC.

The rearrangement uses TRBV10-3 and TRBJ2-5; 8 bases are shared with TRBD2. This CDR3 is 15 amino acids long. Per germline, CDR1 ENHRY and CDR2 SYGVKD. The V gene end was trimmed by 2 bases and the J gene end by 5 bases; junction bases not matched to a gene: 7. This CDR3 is CAISEPGGAGETQYF. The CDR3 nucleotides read TGTGCCATCAGTGAGCCGGGAGGGGCCGGGGAGACCCAGTACTTC.

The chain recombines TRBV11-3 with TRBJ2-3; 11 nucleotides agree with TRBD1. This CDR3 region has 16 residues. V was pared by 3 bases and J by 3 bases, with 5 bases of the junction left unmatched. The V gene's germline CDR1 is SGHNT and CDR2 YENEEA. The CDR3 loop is CASSFTGTGGTDTQYF. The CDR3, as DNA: TGTGCCAGCAGCTTCACCGGGACAGGGGGGACAGATACGCAGTATTTT.

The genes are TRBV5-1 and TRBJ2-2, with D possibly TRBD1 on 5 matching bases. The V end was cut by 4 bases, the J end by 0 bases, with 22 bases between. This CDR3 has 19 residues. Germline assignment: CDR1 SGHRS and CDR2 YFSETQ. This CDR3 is CASSLTPRTGLANTGELFF. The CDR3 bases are TGCGCCAGCAGCCTGACCCCTCGAACAGGCCTCGCGAACACCGGGGAGCTGTTTTTT.

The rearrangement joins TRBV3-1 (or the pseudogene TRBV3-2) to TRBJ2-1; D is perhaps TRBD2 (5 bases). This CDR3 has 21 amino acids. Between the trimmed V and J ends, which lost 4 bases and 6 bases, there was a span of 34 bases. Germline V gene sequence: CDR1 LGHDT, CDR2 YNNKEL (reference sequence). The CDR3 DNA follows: TGTGCCAGCAGCCCTCTATCTGAACCACTAGAATTAGAGCCGTTTTGCAATGAGCAGTTCTTC. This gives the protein CASSPLSEPLELEPFCNEQFF.

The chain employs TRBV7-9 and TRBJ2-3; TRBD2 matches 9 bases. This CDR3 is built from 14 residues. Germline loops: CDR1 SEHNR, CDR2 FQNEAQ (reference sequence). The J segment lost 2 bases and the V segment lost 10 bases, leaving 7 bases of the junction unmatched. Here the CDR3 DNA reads TGTGCCACCGGAGCGGGAGGAAACACAGATACGCAGTATTTT. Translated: CATGAGGNTDTQYF.

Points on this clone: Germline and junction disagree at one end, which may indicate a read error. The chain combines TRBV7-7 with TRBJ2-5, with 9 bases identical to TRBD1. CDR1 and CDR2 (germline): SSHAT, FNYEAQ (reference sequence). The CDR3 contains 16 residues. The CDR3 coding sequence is TGTGCTAGCAGCTTATCTCCGGGACAGGGCGCCAGGACCCAGTACTTC. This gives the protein CASSLSPGQGARTQYF.

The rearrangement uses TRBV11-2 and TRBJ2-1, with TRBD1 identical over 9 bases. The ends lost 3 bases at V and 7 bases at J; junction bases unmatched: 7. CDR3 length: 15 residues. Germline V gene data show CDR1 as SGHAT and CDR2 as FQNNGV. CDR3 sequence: CASSFRDRAMNEQFF. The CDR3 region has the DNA TGTGCCAGCAGCTTTCGGGACAGGGCAATGAATGAGCAGTTCTTC.

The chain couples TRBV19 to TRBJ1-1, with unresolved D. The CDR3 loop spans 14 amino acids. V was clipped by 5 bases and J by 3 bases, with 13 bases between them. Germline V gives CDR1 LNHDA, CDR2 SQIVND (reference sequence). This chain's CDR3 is CASSPRRRDTEAFF. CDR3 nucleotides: TGTGCCAGTAGTCCACGGAGGAGGGACACTGAAGCTTTCTTT.

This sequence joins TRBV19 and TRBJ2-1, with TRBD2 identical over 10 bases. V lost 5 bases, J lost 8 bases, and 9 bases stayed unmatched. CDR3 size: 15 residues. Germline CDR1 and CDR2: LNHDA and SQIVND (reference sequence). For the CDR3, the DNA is TGTGCCAGTAGTGTCTCTAGCGGGGGTACGCATGAGCAGTTCTTC. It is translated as CASSVSSGGTHEQFF.

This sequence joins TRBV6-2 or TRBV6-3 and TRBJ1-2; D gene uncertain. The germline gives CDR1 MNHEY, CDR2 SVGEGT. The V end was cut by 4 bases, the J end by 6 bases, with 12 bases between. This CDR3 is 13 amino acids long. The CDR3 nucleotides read TGTGCCAGCAGTTCGCTCAGGAGGGATGGCTACACCTTC. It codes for CASSSLRRDGYTF.

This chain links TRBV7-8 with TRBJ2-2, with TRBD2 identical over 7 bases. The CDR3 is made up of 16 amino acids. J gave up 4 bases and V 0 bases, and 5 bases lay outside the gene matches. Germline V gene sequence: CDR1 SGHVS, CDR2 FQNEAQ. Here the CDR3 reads CASSLASGARTGELFF. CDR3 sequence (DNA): TGTGCCAGCAGCTTAGCGAGCGGGGCGCGCACCGGGGAGCTGTTTTTT.

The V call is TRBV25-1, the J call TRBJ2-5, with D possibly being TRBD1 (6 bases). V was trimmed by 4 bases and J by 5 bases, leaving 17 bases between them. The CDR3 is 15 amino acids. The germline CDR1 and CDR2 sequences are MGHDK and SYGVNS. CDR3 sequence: CASSAGLAGVETQYF. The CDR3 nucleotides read TGTGCCAGCAGTGCCGGACTGGCAGGGGTGGAGACCCAGTACTTC.

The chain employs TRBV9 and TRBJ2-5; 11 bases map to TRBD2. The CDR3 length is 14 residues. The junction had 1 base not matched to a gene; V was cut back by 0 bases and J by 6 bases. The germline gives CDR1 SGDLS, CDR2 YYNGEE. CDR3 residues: CASSVGLAGKTQYF. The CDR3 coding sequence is TGTGCCAGCAGCGTAGGACTAGCGGGGAAGACCCAGTACTTC.

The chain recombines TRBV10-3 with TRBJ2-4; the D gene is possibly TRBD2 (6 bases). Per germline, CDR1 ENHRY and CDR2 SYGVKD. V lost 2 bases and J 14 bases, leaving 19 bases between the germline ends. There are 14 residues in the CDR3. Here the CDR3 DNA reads TGTGCCATCAGTGAGGGAGGGGACTCCCCCAAAGAGTACTTC. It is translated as CAISEGGDSPKEYF.